This is a list of T cell receptor beta chains from one sample in a study of regulatory and conventional T cells in RAG deficiency. Method: immunoSEQ multiplex PCR; TCRdb's copy keeps in-frame clones and lacks some. The table has more than 40,000 clones, around 89% seen once. The same sample was also used in a study of regulatory T cells.

Sequences were obtained from CD4+ effector T cells sorted from blood. The receptors derive from a human donor in good health. The CDR3 runs from the conserved cysteine through the conserved F or W. D genes are given only for firm matches. Not every row has a clone size; where given, it reads once, few, many or a size class.

TRBJ1-3	TRBD1	TRBV2	.	CASSEPRGVSGNTIYF	TGTGCCAGCAGTGAACCCAGGGGGGTCTCTGGAAACACCATATATTTT
TRBJ1-5	.	TRBV6-6	.	CASSYSALGLAPQHF	TGTGCCAGCAGTTACTCCGCACTCGGACTAGCACCCCAGCATTTT
TRBJ2-6	.	TRBV6-1	.	CASSLNSGANVLTF	TGTGCCAGCAGCTTGAACTCTGGGGCCAACGTCCTGACTTTC
TRBJ2-3	TRBD1	TRBV7-7	.	CASSPTGGRTDTQYF	TGTGCTAGCAGCCCGACAGGGGGCAGAACAGATACGCAGTATTTT
TRBJ2-1	TRBD2	TRBV28	.	CASSLAGEAYNEQFF	TGTGCCAGCAGTTTAGCGGGGGAAGCTTACAATGAGCAGTTCTTC
TRBJ2-7	.	TRBV25-1	.	CASSEAPYEQYF	TGTGCCAGCAGTGAAGCCCCCTACGAGCAGTACTTC
TRBJ2-7	.	TRBV9	.	CASSVGGGGYTYEQYF	TGTGCCAGCAGCGTCGGGGGCGGGGGTTACACCTACGAGCAGTACTTC
TRBJ1-3	.	TRBV6-5	.	CASSYSAQSSGNTIYF	TGTGCCAGCAGTTACTCGGCGCAGAGCTCTGGAAACACCATATATTTT
TRBJ1-2	.	TRBV7-9	.	CASSQGSRTSRYGYTF	TGTGCCAGCAGCCAAGGTTCCAGGACGTCCCGCTATGGCTACACCTTC
TRBJ2-3	.	TRBV6-1	.	CASSARSDTQYF	TGTGCCAGCAGTGCCAGATCAGATACGCAGTATTTT
TRBJ1-1	.	TRBV27	once	CASSPRPGTEAFF	TGTGCCAGCAGTCCGCGGCCGGGCACTGAAGCTTTCTTT
TRBJ2-7	.	TRBV9	.	CASSVGQTTYEQYF	TGTGCCAGCAGCGTAGGCCAGACAACCTACGAGCAGTACTTC
TRBJ2-6	TRBD1	TRBV2	.	CASSFPRAGGSPAPSGANVLTF	TGTGCCAGCAGTTTTCCCCGGGCAGGGGGTTCCCCCGCGCCGTCTGGGGCCAACGTCCTGACTTTC
TRBJ1-2	.	TRBV19	.	CASSMGRGPSHGYTF	TGTGCCAGTAGTATGGGGCGCGGGCCCAGCCATGGCTACACCTTC
TRBJ2-7	TRBD2	TRBV6-1	.	CASSEAGSGSPYEQYF	TGTGCCAGCAGTGAAGCGGGGAGCGGGAGTCCCTACGAGCAGTACTTC
TRBJ1-5	TRBD1	TRBV5-4	.	CASSFGTGHSNQPQHF	TGTGCCAGCAGCTTCGGGACAGGGCATAGCAATCAGCCCCAGCATTTT
TRBJ2-6	.	TRBV12-5	.	CASVFEQVYPSGANVLTF	TGTGCTAGTGTGTTTGAACAGGTTTATCCCTCTGGGGCCAACGTCCTGACTTTC
TRBJ1-3	.	TRBV5-5	.	CASSLQTELSSGNTIYF	TGTGCCAGCAGCTTACAAACAGAGTTGAGCTCTGGAAACACCATATATTTT
TRBJ2-5	.	TRBV5-6	.	CASSRKPGQGETQYF	TGTGCCAGCAGCCGAAAACCGGGACAAGGAGAGACCCAGTACTTC
TRBJ2-2	.	TRBV28	.	CASSFIDRNTGELFF	TGTGCCAGCAGTTTTATAGACAGGAACACCGGGGAGCTGTTTTTT
TRBJ1-5	.	TRBV6-1	.	CASRVEISNQPQHF	TGTGCCAGCAGAGTAGAAATTAGCAATCAGCCCCAGCATTTT
TRBJ1-1	TRBD1	TRBV6-5	.	CASSLTGSTEAFF	TGTGCCAGCAGTTTGACAGGGTCCACTGAAGCTTTCTTT
TRBJ2-2	.	TRBV4-1	.	CASSQDDVGELFF	TGCGCCAGCAGCCAAGATGATGTGGGGGAGCTGTTTTTT
TRBJ1-2	.	TRBV6-5	.	CASRQHLSHGYTF	TGTGCCAGCAGACAACACCTTAGCCATGGCTACACCTTC
TRBJ2-7	.	TRBV2	.	CASSDPRDYEQYF	TGTGCCAGCAGTGACCCCAGAGACTACGAGCAGTACTTC
TRBJ2-5	.	TRBV9	once	CASSVGSRLETQYF	TGTGCCAGCAGCGTCGGGTCCCGGTTAGAGACCCAGTACTTC
TRBJ2-2	.	TRBV4-2	.	CASSQELPVLTGELFF	TGTGCCAGCAGCCAGGAGCTGCCGGTTTTAACCGGGGAGCTGTTTTTT